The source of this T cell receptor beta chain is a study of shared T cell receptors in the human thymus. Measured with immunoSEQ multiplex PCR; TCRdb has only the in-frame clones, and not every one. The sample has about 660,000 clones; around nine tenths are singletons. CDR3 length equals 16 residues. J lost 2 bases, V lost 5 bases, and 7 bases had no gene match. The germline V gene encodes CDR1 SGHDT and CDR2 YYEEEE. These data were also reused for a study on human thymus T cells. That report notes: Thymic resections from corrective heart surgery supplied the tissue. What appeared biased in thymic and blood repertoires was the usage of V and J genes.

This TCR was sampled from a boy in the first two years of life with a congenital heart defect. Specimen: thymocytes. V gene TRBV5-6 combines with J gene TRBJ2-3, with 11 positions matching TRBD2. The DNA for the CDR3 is TGTGCCAGCAGAACGGGACTAGCGGCGGACACAGATACGCAGTATTTT. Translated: CASRTGLAADTDTQYF.